This TCR beta chain stems from a study of beta chain features in type 1 diabetes (dated by TCRdb to about 2018). A note on the overall study: Patients and healthy donors did not differ in mean age, gender distribution, total cell number or subset yield. Regulatory and stem cell-like memory subsets were obtained from only 8 patients and roughly 8 healthy donors, while naive and central memory subsets were obtained from all 30 or so donors. The study compared the TCRB repertoires of sorted circulating CD4+ T cell subsets in recently diagnosed type 1 diabetes patients with those in matched healthy donors. Across all samples, roughly 110,000,000 sorted cells were examined, and cell number per subset correlated strongly with RNA yield. Results the study describes overall, beyond this receptor: Patients with type 1 diabetes made fewer insertions and deleted more nucleotides at VDJ recombination sites, implying thymic rearrangement abnormalities. PCR may preferentially amplify shorter templates, but because patient and control samples were amplified and corrected together, any resulting skew would affect both groups equally. Because cDNA was sequenced instead of genomic DNA, highly expressing activated cells could be over-represented, though the groups showed no difference in activation or CD3 levels. Naive, central memory and regulatory TCRB repertoires appeared to be more similar among patients than among healthy donors. Type 1 diabetes patients showed a moderate but significant shortening of TCRB CDR3 length in all four CD4+ subsets. HLA sub-analyses involved small numbers of individuals, so any influence of HLA type on TCRB rearrangement remained unresolved.

The CDR3 runs 13 amino acids, cysteine and phenylalanine included. The read is trimmed to its CDR3 DNA, 39 bases read in frame from base 1. Relative to germline, V is 7 bases shorter and J is 1 base shorter, with 11 bases between their ends. Taken from the germline V gene, the CDR1 and CDR2 loops are SNHLY and FYNNEI. Each donor gave one peripheral blood draw, roughly 110 mL on average, collected into heparinised tubes. A BD FACSAria II and a panel including CD45RO, CCR7, CD25, CD127, CD95 and CD27 were used to sort naive, central memory, regulatory and stem cell-like memory CD4+ T cells. Purity was above 98% for every sorted population. Right away, PBMCs were isolated by Lymphoprep density gradient centrifugation and were stained directly, with no culture step. Samples were stained and sorted in pairs, with one healthy donor and one patient per experiment, so that batch effects were minimized. The High Capacity cDNA Reverse Transcription Kit was used to reverse transcribe all of the isolated RNA, meaning that expressed TCRB transcripts were what got sequenced. Deep immunoSEQ sequencing was applied to naive, central memory and regulatory T cell samples, giving an average of roughly 3.6 million total reads per sample. Sorted cells were lysed in RLT buffer, and RNA was extracted using DNase-treated RNeasy Micro or Mini kits according to cell number. To prevent cross-contamination, each cell subset was processed individually, whereas patient and healthy donor samples were processed jointly. The immunoSEQ multiplex PCR was used to amplify TCRB sequences from cDNA, generating 87-bp fragments that spanned the CDR3 region. The amplicons were sequenced using the Illumina HiSeq platform. In the paper's pipeline: Synthetic template baselines were used to correct PCR bias computationally, reads within Hamming distance 2 were collapsed together, and singletons that could not be merged were discarded. Reads were aligned against IMGT so that V, D and J genes, CDR3 length and insertions or deletions at six rearrangement sites could be assigned. Within each subset, clonotype counts were normalized to the number of sorted cells before true diversity and Gini coefficients were calculated with the tcR R package. The overlap coefficient, calculated on TCRB nucleotide sequences, was used to measure repertoire sharing. TCRdb stores this immuneACCESS table with in-frame sequences only. Part of the clones is absent; in the studies checked, under half of the shortfall reflects unresolved V genes, and no reason is known for the rest. V and J calls plus clone size are reproduced from that table; the DNA served to infer D and trimming. In this sample the table shows 150,000 to 180,000 clones, about 8.1% of which occur a single time. The ten largest clones represent 0.55% to 0.65% of the sample.

This clone was seen ten or more times. Its antigen has not been determined. Within one base of it there is no much larger clone, and no base qualities were kept. The sequencing sample was made of central memory CD4+ T cells from blood. Rearrangement joined TRBV2 to TRBJ2-7; TRBD1 could be the D gene, as 5 bases match. The clonotype was recovered from a man in his late teens or twenties in good health. The nucleotide sequence reads TGTGCCAGCATTCAGGGATATTCCTACGAGCAGTACTTC. Its translation is CASIQGYSYEQYF.